This T cell receptor (beta chain) is from a study of human versus mouse CDR3 diversity and MHC coevolution. The overall study: Reported immunoSEQ sensitivity was one in 200,000 T cells, with reduced amplification bias.

This clone showed up just a few times. The antigen is not known. Findings and caveats of the study: Compared with mice, human CDR3s carried more deletions and insertions on average. The lowest clonal inequality scores came from two of three human donors.

The CDR3 runs 13 residues. Germline V CDR1 and CDR2: SGHTA, FQGNSA. The V end lost 0 bases, the J end lost 4 bases, and 4 bases lay between the germline ends. Assay: immunoSEQ multiplex PCR; the TCRdb copy retains only in-frame clones and omits some. The sample contains some 82,000 clones, 90% to 95% of which appear only once. The V call is TRBV7-2, the J call TRBJ1-3; D is undetermined. Source material: naive CD4+ T cells from blood. Regarding subset: CD45RO-negative CD62L-positive naive CD4 T cells. This TCR was sampled from a person aged 25-75 years in good health. DNA of the CDR3: TGTGCCAGCAGCTTAGCTGGCGGAAACACCATATATTTT. Protein sequence: CASSLAGGNTIYF.